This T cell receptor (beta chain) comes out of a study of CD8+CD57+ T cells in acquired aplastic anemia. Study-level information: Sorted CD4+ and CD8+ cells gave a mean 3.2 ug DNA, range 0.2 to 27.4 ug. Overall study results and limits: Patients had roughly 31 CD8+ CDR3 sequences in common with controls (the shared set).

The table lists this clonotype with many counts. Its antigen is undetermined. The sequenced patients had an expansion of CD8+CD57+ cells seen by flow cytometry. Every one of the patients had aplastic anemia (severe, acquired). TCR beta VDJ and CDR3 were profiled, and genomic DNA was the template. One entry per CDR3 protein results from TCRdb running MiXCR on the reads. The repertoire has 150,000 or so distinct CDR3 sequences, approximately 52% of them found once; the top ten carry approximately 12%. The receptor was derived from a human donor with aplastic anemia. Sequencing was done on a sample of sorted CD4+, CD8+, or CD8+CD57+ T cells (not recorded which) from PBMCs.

The CDR3: CASSLGQGNGYTF. In DNA, the CDR3 is TGTGCCAGCAGCCTGGGACAGGGGAATGGCTACACCTTC. The chain carries TRBV7-9 and TRBJ1-2, with 10 bases that match TRBD1. This CDR3 has 13 amino acids. CDR1 SEHNR and CDR2 FQNEAQ come from the germline V gene (reference sequence). Unmatched junction bases numbered 3, after V lost 5 bases and J lost 6 bases.